These T cell receptor beta chains were read from a single sample in a study of cytomegalovirus exposure and HLA in healthy donors. Produced via immunoSEQ multiplex PCR; TCRdb's table is partial and in-frame only. The sample holds about 300,000 clones, over 75% seen once. Sequenced: PBMCs. Receptors were obtained from a young woman in good health and CMV-seronegative. CDR3s include the opening cysteine and the closing phenylalanine or tryptophan. D genes are given only for firm matches. Not all rows give a size; the values are once, few, many and, for expanded clones, a class.

j_call d_call v_call cdr3_length clone_size cdr3_aa cdr3_nt
TRBJ1-4 . TRBV4-1 18 . CASSQTRTLAGFNEKLFF TGCGCCAGCAGCCAAACTAGGACCCTCGCAGGATTTAATGAAAAACTGTTTTTT
TRBJ2-5 . TRBV5-4 15 . CASSLMEARRETQYF TGTGCCAGCAGCTTAATGGAGGCCAGACGAGAGACCCAGTACTTC
TRBJ2-2 . TRBV11-2 18 . CASSPRPLAQTNTGELFF TGTGCCAGCAGCCCTAGGCCCCTGGCCCAGACGAACACCGGGGAGCTGTTTTTT
TRBJ2-5 TRBD1 TRBV7-3 17 . CASSSSRGGQDQETQYF TGTGCCAGCAGCTCATCCCGAGGCGGACAGGACCAAGAGACCCAGTACTTC
TRBJ1-3 . TRBV6-5 14 . CASSYQQRGNTIYF TGTGCCAGCAGCTACCAACAGAGAGGAAACACCATATATTTT
TRBJ2-7 TRBD2 TRBV5-1 15 . CASSFRTSGNYEQYF TGCGCCAGCAGCTTCAGGACTAGCGGGAACTACGAGCAGTACTTC
TRBJ1-2 TRBD1 TRBV5-4 13 . CASSPTGGNGYTF TGTGCCAGCAGCCCGACAGGGGGCAATGGCTACACCTTC
TRBJ2-7 TRBD1 TRBV10-2 16 . CASSPPGQLKGYEQYF TGCGCCAGCAGCCCCCCGGGACAGCTGAAGGGGTACGAGCAGTACTTC
TRBJ2-1 . TRBV21-1 16 . CASSKNIAGLYNEQFF TGTGCCAGCAGCAAAAATATAGCGGGGTTATACAATGAGCAGTTCTTC
TRBJ2-1 . TRBV2 16 . CASSARGALAYNEQFF TGTGCCAGCAGTGCCCGGGGAGCTTTGGCCTACAATGAGCAGTTCTTC
TRBJ2-5 TRBD2 TRBV9 16 . CASSAPGGGPGGPQYF TGTGCCAGCAGCGCTCCGGGGGGGGGCCCAGGCGGGCCCCAGTACTTC
TRBJ2-1 TRBD2 TRBV4-1 16 . CASTQSPGLAGVEQFF TGCGCCAGCACCCAATCTCCGGGACTAGCGGGGGTTGAGCAGTTCTTC
TRBJ2-5 . TRBV6-1 14 . CASSEWRFQETQYF TGTGCCAGCAGTGAATGGAGATTCCAAGAGACCCAGTACTTC
TRBJ2-3 TRBD2 TRBV11-3 16 . CASSPRGGGNTDTQYF TGTGCCAGCAGCCCCCGTGGGGGGGGAAACACAGATACGCAGTATTTT
TRBJ1-1 TRBD1 TRBV27 15 . CASSLRTGKDTEAFF TGTGCCAGCAGTCTTCGGACAGGGAAGGACACTGAAGCTTTCTTT
TRBJ1-2 TRBD1 TRBV19 15 . CASSLTGAVVYGYTF TGTGCCAGTAGCCTTACAGGGGCCGTTGTTTATGGCTACACCTTC
TRBJ2-1 TRBD2 TRBV6-4 16 . CASSVSGGRGNNEQFF TGTGCCAGCAGTGTTAGTGGCGGGAGGGGGAACAATGAGCAGTTCTTC
TRBJ2-3 TRBD2 TRBV4-1 21 . CASSPSPGGLAGDPSTDTQYF TGCGCCAGCAGCCCGTCCCCGGGAGGGCTAGCGGGAGACCCGAGCACAGATACGCAGTATTTT
TRBJ2-7 . TRBV28 15 . CASRPGSAEMFEQYF TGTGCCAGCCGCCCCGGTAGCGCAGAGATGTTCGAGCAGTACTTC
TRBJ2-5 . TRBV18 13 . CASSPSVEETQYF TGTGCCAGCTCACCCTCGGTAGAAGAGACCCAGTACTTC
TRBJ2-2 . TRBV4-1 14 . CASSQGILPGELFF TGCGCCAGCAGCCAAGGAATTCTACCCGGGGAGCTGTTTTTT
TRBJ2-2 . TRBV7-6 16 once CASSPLGGDHPGELFF TGTGCCAGCAGCCCTCTAGGAGGGGATCATCCCGGGGAGCTGTTTTTT
TRBJ1-1 . TRBV6-1 14 . CASSAITVNTEAFF TGTGCCAGCAGTGCGATAACAGTGAACACTGAAGCTTTCTTT
TRBJ1-1 . TRBV25-1 15 . CASTSMWGATTEAFF TGTGCCAGCACCTCTATGTGGGGCGCGACCACTGAAGCTTTCTTT
TRBJ2-5 TRBD1 TRBV6-1 14 . CASSADRGKETQYF TGTGCCAGCAGTGCCGACAGGGGAAAAGAGACCCAGTACTTC
TRBJ2-1 . TRBV2 11 . CASSVDRRKFF TGTGCCAGCAGTGTGGACAGACGGAAGTTCTTC
TRBJ1-1 TRBD1 TRBV29-1 13 . CSVLDRKNTEAFF TGCAGCGTTTTGGACAGGAAGAACACTGAAGCTTTCTTT
TRBJ1-2 . TRBV5-1 16 . CASGLETSGYPGGYTF TGCGCCAGCGGCCTTGAAACGTCAGGGTATCCTGGTGGCTACACCTTC
TRBJ2-1 TRBD1 TRBV5-8 16 once CASSGAGTGGRWREFF TGTGCCAGCAGCGGAGCCGGGACAGGGGGCCGTTGGCGGGAGTTCTTC
TRBJ2-1 TRBD2 TRBV14 14 . CASSGSGMRGEQFF TGTGCCAGCTCGGGTAGCGGGATGAGGGGTGAGCAGTTCTTC
TRBJ2-7 . TRBV27 16 . CASSSPRGSTGYEQYF TGTGCCAGCAGTTCCCCTAGAGGGAGTACGGGCTACGAGCAGTACTTC
TRBJ1-5 TRBD1 TRBV19 16 . CASSPTPGQGNQPQHF TGTGCCAGTAGCCCAACACCGGGACAGGGCAATCAGCCCCAGCATTTT
TRBJ2-7 . TRBV10-2 13 . CASSEAGEYEQYF TGCGCCAGCAGTGAGGCCGGGGAATACGAGCAGTACTTC
TRBJ2-7 TRBD2 TRBV19 14 . CASSMTSGPYEQYF TGTGCCAGTAGTATGACTAGCGGGCCCTACGAGCAGTACTTC
TRBJ1-1 . TRBV27 14 few CASSLFFGVTEAFF TGTGCCAGCAGTTTATTTTTCGGGGTTACTGAAGCTTTCTTT
TRBJ2-1 TRBD2 TRBV15 16 once CATSKRTSGRYNEQFF TGTGCCACCAGCAAACGGACTAGCGGGAGGTACAATGAGCAGTTCTTC
TRBJ2-1 TRBD2 TRBV2 15 . CASRKLAGGPNEQFF TGTGCCAGCAGGAAACTAGCGGGAGGGCCTAATGAGCAGTTCTTC
TRBJ2-2 TRBD2 TRBV5-1 13 . CATGRGDTGELFF TGCGCCACCGGCCGGGGGGACACCGGGGAGCTGTTTTTT
TRBJ1-3 . TRBV28 15 . CASSLAGYSGNTIYF TGTGCCAGCAGTTTGGCAGGGTACTCTGGAAACACCATATATTTT
TRBJ1-1 TRBD1 TRBV27 15 . CASSSGTGGVTEAFF TGTGCCAGCAGTTCGGGGACAGGGGGCGTCACTGAAGCTTTCTTT